This TCR beta chain was sequenced for a study of PD-1 blockade in classical Hodgkin lymphoma. At the level of the study: Patients got intravenous nivolumab 3 mg/kg every 2 weeks.

General study points: Diminished baseline TCR diversity has been reported in newly diagnosed patients relative to healthy donors.

Clones were read by immunoSEQ multiplex PCR, and TCRdb kept only the in-frame ones, dropping some. The table includes over 75,000 clones, about nine tenths detected once. The J segment lost 5 bases and the V segment lost 5 bases, leaving 10 bases of the junction unmatched. Germline V gene sequence: CDR1 MDHEN, CDR2 SYDVKM. This CDR3 is built from 15 residues. Time point: cycle 4 day 1 (C4D1), after 6 weeks of nivolumab. No patient escaped relapse after autologous stem cell transplantation, and brentuximab vedotin exposure varied. As concerns this clone: Antigen: not known.

The sample consisted of peripheral blood mononuclear cells (PBMCs), taken before the fourth cycle of nivolumab. The sequence was collected from a human donor with classical Hodgkin lymphoma. The chain recombines TRBV28 with TRBJ2-5, with 8 bases matching TRBD1. CDR3 sequence: CASSIDRGEWETQYF. In DNA, the CDR3 is TGTGCCAGCAGTATAGACAGGGGTGAGTGGGAGACCCAGTACTTC.